This T cell receptor (beta chain) was captured in a study of cytomegalovirus exposure and HLA in healthy donors. Study-level findings and limits: Looking again later, the authors saw that most CMV-associated TCR beta chains seemed HLA-restricted. When analyzed later, the rates of TCR association showed variation by HLA locus, with DRB1 the most and HLA-C the fewest. Most sequenced TCRs were rare (though some public TCRs occurred in many donors).

The germline V gene has CDR1 MNHNS and CDR2 SASEGT. This CDR3 has 15 amino acids. V lost 4 bases to trimming and J lost 6 bases, with 19 bases between them. The primer mix had 60 Vbeta and 13 Jbeta primers. This table comes from immunoSEQ multiplex PCR, and its TCRdb copy is limited to in-frame clones, with some not included. Its table lists 30,000 to 40,000 clones. To note about this clone: The antigen remains undetermined.

This sequence originates from a man aged 40-49 years in good health and CMV-seropositive. Sequencing input: PBMCs. The V gene is TRBV6-1, the J gene TRBJ2-7; D might be TRBD1 (6 bases). CDR3 sequence: CASSGAARGPGEQYF. The CDR3 nucleotides read TGTGCCAGCAGTGGGGCCGCCAGGGGCCCCGGCGAGCAGTACTTC.